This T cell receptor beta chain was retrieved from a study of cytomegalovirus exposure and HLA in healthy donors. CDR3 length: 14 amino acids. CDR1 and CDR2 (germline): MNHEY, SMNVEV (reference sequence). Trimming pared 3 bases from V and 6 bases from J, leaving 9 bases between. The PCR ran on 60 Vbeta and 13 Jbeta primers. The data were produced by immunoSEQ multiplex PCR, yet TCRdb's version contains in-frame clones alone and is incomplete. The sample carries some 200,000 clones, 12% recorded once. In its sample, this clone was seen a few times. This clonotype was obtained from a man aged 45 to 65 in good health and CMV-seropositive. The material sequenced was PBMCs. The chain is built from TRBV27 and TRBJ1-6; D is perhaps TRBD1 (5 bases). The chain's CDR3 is CASSLSGFNSPLHF. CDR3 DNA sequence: TGTGCCAGCAGTTTGTCAGGGTTTAATTCACCCCTCCACTTT.